Listed below are T cell receptor beta chains from one sample, sequenced in a study of blood T cell repertoires in COVID-19. Only in-frame clones appear in the TCRdb table, and some are missing; sequencing was by immunoSEQ multiplex PCR. The table lists approximately 270,000 clones, about 90% of them singletons. The specimen was peripheral blood. Source of these receptors: a man aged 80 or over with acute or convalescent COVID-19. The CDR3 runs from the conserved cysteine through the conserved F or W. The order of the fields is J gene, V gene, CDR3 protein.

TRBJ1-5	TRBV7-2	CASRQDSNQPQHF
TRBJ1-2	TRBV2	CASNREGARVQFSDYGYTF
TRBJ1-1	TRBV2	CASSERGTATEAFF
TRBJ2-5	TRBV5-4	CASSLAVGQGHPGRETQYF
TRBJ1-2	TRBV5-1	CASSFTGLIYGYTF
TRBJ2-1	TRBV4-2	CASSQVDGGDEQFF
TRBJ2-7	TRBV5-6	CASSLSGGTYEQYF
TRBJ1-1	TRBV13	CASSSQGRGSNTEAFF
TRBJ1-1	TRBV7-2	CASSLQGMGEAFF
TRBJ2-7	TRBV5-1	CASSLEGQGVDEQYF
TRBJ1-4	TRBV5-4	CASSLGTGVATNEKLFF
TRBJ2-1	TRBV5-1	CASSKDRTQGYEQFF
TRBJ1-5	TRBV6-1	CASAPSNQPQHF
TRBJ1-6	TRBV5-1	CASSQGQENSPLHF
TRBJ1-6	TRBV7-2	CASSLGTERPLHF
TRBJ2-1	TRBV3-1/TRBV3-2	CASSQDALADYNEQFF
TRBJ2-2	TRBV11-2	CASSRRPGEGTGELFF
TRBJ2-1	TRBV12-3/TRBV12-4	CASSSQYSREQFF
TRBJ1-2	TRBV19	CASTQGEYGYTF
TRBJ1-2	TRBV7-9	CASSSQGGPYGYTF
TRBJ2-1	TRBV7-9	CASRGVAGSLRNEQFF
TRBJ2-5	TRBV11-3	CASSSHPQGMAQYF
TRBJ2-5	TRBV18	CASSPPLAPEGLQETQYF
TRBJ2-1	TRBV5-1	CASSLPTSGAGREQFF
TRBJ1-1	TRBV11-1	CASSLTDRNTEAFF
TRBJ1-2	TRBV7-9	CASSQTRDRPYGYTF
TRBJ1-2	TRBV6-6	CASSYNSGSYGYTF
TRBJ2-5	TRBV6-5	CAVGGQETQYF
TRBJ1-1	TRBV19	CASSTTGNTEAFF
TRBJ1-2	TRBV4-3	CASSQELQGAGGYTF
TRBJ1-1	TRBV19	CASISGGMGTEAFF
TRBJ1-4	TRBV10-3	CATSGGSGDGEKLFF
TRBJ1-6	TRBV7-9	CASSLWEGNSPLHF
TRBJ1-5	TRBV5-8	CASSLVRDTYSNQPQHF
TRBJ2-7	TRBV9	CASSVASDRQLYEQYF
TRBJ2-3	TRBV7-9	CASSLGQGTDTQYF
TRBJ2-7	TRBV6-2/TRBV6-3	CASSKSTGDYEQYF
TRBJ1-5	TRBV28	CASSLRTGPNQPQHF
TRBJ1-1	TRBV5-1	CASNRGDRGLEAFF
TRBJ2-5	TRBV18	CASSRRQGTRETQYF
TRBJ2-1	TRBV24-1	CATSEPRYSDEQFF
TRBJ1-4	TRBV5-1	CASSLAVTGEKLFF
TRBJ1-1	TRBV7-8	CASSLASQGTEAFF
TRBJ1-1	TRBV25-1	CASRNRDAVNTEAFF
TRBJ2-3	TRBV24-1	CATSDSSRAGRTDTQYF
TRBJ2-3	TRBV18	CASSPPVGEADTQYF
TRBJ2-1	TRBV2	CASSGGDAYNEQFF
TRBJ1-4	TRBV6-4	CASTTSGGCVFVKLFF
TRBJ2-3	TRBV19	CASSTGFSTDTQYF